Listed here are 24 T cell receptor beta chains from one sample, sequenced in a study of shared clonotypes between healthy human individuals. Naive CD8 cells lacked CD45RO and underwent positive selection for CCR7, leaving out terminally differentiated effector memory CD45RA+ cells. The assay was immunoSEQ multiplex PCR, and TCRdb's table has in-frame clones only and misses some. Of some 2 million clones listed, approximately 94% were seen once; the top ten hold more than 0.9%. Sequencing was carried out using naive CD8+ T cells sorted from blood. Receptors were obtained from a young man in good health.

The CDR3 here is CASSISPGQEEDSPLHF. In DNA form, the CDR3 reads TGTGCCAGTAGTATAAGTCCGGGACAGGAGGAGGATTCACCCCTCCACTTT. The chain joins TRBV19 to TRBJ1-6, with TRBD1 matching 8 bases. The V gene end was trimmed by 2 bases and the J gene end by 8 bases; junction bases not matched to a gene: 11. There are 17 residues in the CDR3. Germline CDR1 and CDR2: LNHDA and SQIVND (reference sequence).

About this clone: Other nucleotide sequences from this sample produce the same CDR3. The chain joins TRBV9 to TRBJ2-7; the match to TRBD2 covers 8 bases. The CDR3 totals 14 residues. Germline CDR1 reads SGDLS; CDR2 reads YYNGEE. V lost 0 bases and J lost 2; bases outside the gene matches: 1. As DNA, the CDR3 is TGTGCCAGCAGCGTAGGGACTAGCCCCTACGAGCAGTACTTC. It yields the protein CASSVGTSPYEQYF. Combining the CDR3 with reference TRBV9 and TRBJ2-7 gives the whole variable domain DSGVTQTPKHLITATGQRVTLRCSPRSGDLSVYWYQQSLDQGLQFLIQYYNGEERAKGNILERFSAQQFPDLHSELNLSSLELGDSALYFCASSVGTSPYEQYFGPGTRLTVT.

The rearrangement joins TRBV5-6 to TRBJ2-1, with 9 bases that match TRBD1. Trimming cost V 5 bases and J 8 bases; bases outside gene matches: 5. The germline CDR1 and CDR2 sequences are SGHDT and YYEEEE. The CDR3 has 13 residues. The chain's CDR3 is CASRWTGVDEQFF. In DNA, the CDR3 is TGTGCCAGCAGGTGGACAGGGGTCGATGAGCAGTTCTTC.

Note on this clone: The sample has other DNA sequences that encode this CDR3 too. CDR3 amino acids: CASSLLGGMNTEAFF. The DNA of the CDR3 is TGTGCCAGCAGCTTACTCGGGGGGATGAACACTGAAGCTTTCTTT. The J gene is TRBJ1-1, the V gene TRBV11-2; maybe TRBD1 (5 bases). The CDR3 has 15 amino acids. The V gene's germline CDR1 is SGHAT and CDR2 FQNNGV. V lost 2 bases, J lost 0 bases, and 10 bases lay in between.

The rearrangement links TRBV5-4 to TRBJ2-4; no firm D call. This CDR3 contains 13 residues. Germline assignment: CDR1 SGHNT and CDR2 YYREEE (reference sequence). V was trimmed by 4 bases and J by 6 bases, leaving 11 bases between them. The CDR3 reads CASSPSDANIQYF. CDR3 in DNA: TGTGCCAGCAGCCCATCGGACGCAAACATTCAGTACTTC.

This clone was recorded once. The chain is built from TRBV10-1 and TRBJ1-4; 7 bases line up with TRBD1. This CDR3 has 14 residues. Losses at the gene ends were 3 bases for V and 7 bases for J; bases not matched to a gene: 5. Germline values: CDR1 WNHNN, CDR2 SYGVQD (reference sequence). The CDR3 protein is CASSDPGQPEKLFF. In DNA form, the CDR3 reads TGCGCCAGCAGTGACCCGGGACAGCCTGAAAAACTGTTTTTT.

J is TRBJ2-1 and V is TRBV30; D not resolved. Germline lookup yields CDR1 GTSNPN and CDR2 SVGIG (reference sequence). V was shortened by 1 base and J by 4 bases, with 11 bases between the two germline ends. The CDR3 runs to 14 residues. CDR3 residues: CAWSASTRYNEQFF. Written as DNA, the CDR3 is TGTGCCTGGAGTGCCTCGACACGGTACAATGAGCAGTTCTTC.

The CDR3 coding sequence is TGTGCCAGCAGATTCGACACGACAGATACGCAGTATTTT. This translates into CASRFDTTDTQYF. V is TRBV6-6 and J is TRBJ2-3, with D unresolved. Germline CDR1 and CDR2: MNHNY and SVGAGI (reference sequence). The CDR3 is 13 residues long. Trimming took off 6 bases at V and 3 bases at J, with 10 bases between the two ends.

This chain's CDR3 is CASSERSGSGGYTDTQYF. CDR3 sequence (DNA): TGCGCCAGCAGCGAAAGATCGGGTAGCGGGGGCTACACAGATACGCAGTATTTT. The genes are TRBV4-1 and TRBJ2-3; TRBD2 agrees at 9 bases. V lost 5 bases to trimming and J lost 2 bases; unmatched junction nucleotides: 14. Germline assignment: CDR1 MGHRA and CDR2 YSYEKL. The CDR3 runs to 18 residues.

This clone was recorded only once. The V and J genes are TRBV11-2 and TRBJ2-2, with 9 bases that match TRBD2. Trimming removed 5 bases from V and 7 bases from J; junction bases left unmatched: 14. Looked up from germline, CDR1 is SGHAT and CDR2 is FQNNGV. This CDR3 comprises 17 residues. DNA for the CDR3: TGTGCCAGCAGCGCCCCGGTGGGCGGGAGGGAGATCGGGGAGCTGTTTTTT. Its translation is CASSAPVGGREIGELFF.

The V and J genes are TRBV6-6 and TRBJ2-7; D ambiguous. V lost 6 bases to trimming and J lost 5 bases, with 8 bases between them. From germline, CDR1 is MNHNY and CDR2 SVGAGI (reference sequence). CDR3 length equals 11 residues. The CDR3 protein is CASSPWDEQYF. The CDR3 DNA is TGTGCCAGCAGCCCTTGGGACGAGCAGTACTTC.

A single count supports this clone. The chain employs TRBV7-9 and TRBJ2-1, with 9 bases aligning to TRBD2. This CDR3 is built from 18 residues. Trimming took 4 bases from V and 5 from J; bases not matched to a gene: 15. Germline V gives CDR1 SEHNR, CDR2 FQNEAQ (reference sequence). CDR3 in DNA: TGTGCCAGCAGCTGGAGGTGGCTAGCGGGACCGGGGGACAATGAGCAGTTCTTC. Its translation: CASSWRWLAGPGDNEQFF. The full variable domain, in which reference TRBV7-9 and TRBJ2-1 provide the parts outside the CDR3, is DTGVSQNPRHKITKRGQNVTFRCDPISEHNRLYWYRQTLGQGPEFLTYFQNEAQLEKSRLLSDRFSAERPKGSFSTLEIQRTEQGDSAMYLCASSWRWLAGPGDNEQFFGPGTRLTVL.

The gene calls are TRBV4-1 and TRBJ2-4; D call uncertain. The V end was cut by 2 bases, the J end by 11 bases, with 13 bases between. CDR1 is MGHRA, CDR2 YSYEKL, per germline. CDR3 length equals 13 residues. The CDR3 sequence is CASSQIPDPLQYF. The CDR3 nucleotides read TGCGCCAGCAGCCAAATTCCGGATCCTCTTCAGTACTTC.

This chain uses TRBV5-6 with TRBJ2-7; the match to TRBD1 covers 11 bases. The trim removed 4 bases at V and 3 bases at J, leaving 6 bases unmatched. The CDR3 has 15 residues. CDR1 SGHDT and CDR2 YYEEEE come from the germline V gene. The CDR3 spells CASSGGTGGIYEQYF. For the CDR3, the DNA is TGTGCCAGCAGCGGCGGGACAGGGGGAATCTACGAGCAGTACTTC.

The gene calls are TRBV27 and TRBJ2-5; D is unresolved. From germline, CDR1 is MNHEY and CDR2 SMNVEV (reference sequence). V gave up 5 bases and J gave up 4 bases, with 17 bases separating them. CDR3 length equals 15 residues. The CDR3 bases are TGTGCCAGCAGTCCTCCCCCCCCACATACAGAGACCCAGTACTTC. It yields the protein CASSPPPPHTETQYF.

Concerning this clone itself: At the DNA level, this CDR3 is encoded by other sequences in the same sample as well. The chain is built from TRBV27 and TRBJ2-3; TRBD1 matches 8 bases. The V gene's germline CDR1 is MNHEY and CDR2 SMNVEV (reference sequence). V dropped 5 bases and J dropped 0; count of bases not matched to a gene: 7. This CDR3 has 16 amino acids. This CDR3 is CASSPQGVTSTDTQYF. CDR3 nucleotide sequence: TGTGCCAGCAGTCCACAGGGGGTCACTAGCACAGATACGCAGTATTTT.

There are a few counts of this clone. This rearrangement joins TRBV7-9 to TRBJ2-7; 12 bases align to TRBD2. Germline trimming cut 5 bases from V and 5 bases from J; bases unmatched to any gene: 7. Germline loops: CDR1 SEHNR, CDR2 FQNEAQ (reference sequence). The CDR3 sequence is 15 residues long. This CDR3 is CASSLTSGRLDEQYF. CDR3 nucleotides: TGTGCCAGCAGCCTCACTAGCGGGAGGTTGGACGAGCAGTACTTC.

This clone was found once. This chain uses TRBV19 with TRBJ1-2, with TRBD1 matching over 7 bases. The CDR3 length is 16 residues. From germline, CDR1 is LNHDA and CDR2 SQIVND (reference sequence). The V gene end was trimmed by 5 bases and the J gene end by 0 bases; junction bases not matched to a gene: 9. The CDR3 DNA follows: TGTGCCAGTAGTGCATACGGGACAGCCGCTAACTATGGCTACACCTTC. It specifies CASSAYGTAANYGYTF. The variable domain in full, completed from reference TRBV19 and TRBJ1-2, reads DGGITQSPKYLFRKEGQNVTLSCEQNLNHDAMYWYRQDPGQGLRLIYYSQIVNDFQKGDIAEGYSVSREKKESFPLTVTSAQKNPTAFYLCASSAYGTAANYGYTFGSGTRLTVV.

The chain recombines TRBV5-1 with TRBJ2-5, with D possibly matching TRBD1 (6 bases). Germline-derived CDR1 and CDR2 are SGHRS and YFSETQ. This CDR3 spans 15 amino acids. Deletions cut 4 bases from V and 2 bases from J, with 15 bases between. The CDR3 is CASSLRDKNQETQYF. The CDR3 nucleotides are TGCGCCAGCAGCCTCCGGGACAAGAATCAAGAGACCCAGTACTTC.

Details on this clone: This same CDR3 is encoded by further DNA sequences in the sample. The chain joins TRBV7-2 to TRBJ2-7, with 8 bases matching TRBD1. With 5 bases clipped from V and 2 bases from J, the junction kept 5 bases outside the gene matches. This CDR3 spans 14 amino acids. From germline, CDR1 is SGHTA and CDR2 FQGNSA. CDR3 DNA sequence: TGTGCCAGCAGCCTTCCGACAGGGGCCTACGAGCAGTACTTC. It encodes CASSLPTGAYEQYF. Together with reference TRBV7-2 and TRBJ2-7, the CDR3 gives the full variable domain: GAGVSQSPSNKVTEKGKDVELRCDPISGHTALYWYRQSLGQGLEFLIYFQGNSAPDKSGLPSDRFSAERTGGSVSTLTIQRTQQEDSAVYLCASSLPTGAYEQYFGPGTRLTVT.

Here the CDR3 reads CASSVGTKYEQYF. CDR3 coding DNA: TGTGCCAGCAGCGTAGGGACTAAATACGAGCAGTACTTC. This rearrangement joins TRBV9 to TRBJ2-7; D is perhaps TRBD2 (6 bases). Trimming removed 0 bases at V and 4 bases at J, with 8 bases between. There are 13 residues in the CDR3. The germline V gene has CDR1 SGDLS and CDR2 YYNGEE.

On this clone itself: Germline is not matched at one junction end, which may reflect a read error. The rearrangement joins TRBV7-7 to TRBJ2-5; D unclear. This CDR3 has 16 amino acids. Germline CDR1 SSHAT, CDR2 FNYEAQ (reference sequence). CDR3 sequence reads: CASSLGTGVPQETQYF. As DNA, the CDR3 is TGTGCTAGCAGCCTAGGAACTGGGGTCCCCCAAGAGACCCAGTACTTC.

The V and J genes are TRBV10-3 and TRBJ2-2; D gene ambiguous. V dropped 2 bases and J dropped 1 base, with 17 bases sitting between them. The germline V gene has CDR1 ENHRY and CDR2 SYGVKD. There are 18 residues in the CDR3. The CDR3 reads CAISEEVGGYVNTGELFF. The CDR3 nucleotides read TGTGCCATCAGTGAGGAGGTGGGTGGTTACGTGAACACCGGGGAGCTGTTTTTT.

V gene TRBV9 combines with J gene TRBJ2-7; 9 nucleotides line up with TRBD2. Per germline, CDR1 SGDLS and CDR2 YYNGEE. V lost 4 bases and J lost 6; bases outside the gene matches: 11. The CDR3 is 15 residues long. The CDR3: CASSPLVSGSGEQYF. The DNA of the CDR3 is TGTGCCAGCAGCCCCCTGGTTAGCGGGAGTGGCGAGCAGTACTTC.